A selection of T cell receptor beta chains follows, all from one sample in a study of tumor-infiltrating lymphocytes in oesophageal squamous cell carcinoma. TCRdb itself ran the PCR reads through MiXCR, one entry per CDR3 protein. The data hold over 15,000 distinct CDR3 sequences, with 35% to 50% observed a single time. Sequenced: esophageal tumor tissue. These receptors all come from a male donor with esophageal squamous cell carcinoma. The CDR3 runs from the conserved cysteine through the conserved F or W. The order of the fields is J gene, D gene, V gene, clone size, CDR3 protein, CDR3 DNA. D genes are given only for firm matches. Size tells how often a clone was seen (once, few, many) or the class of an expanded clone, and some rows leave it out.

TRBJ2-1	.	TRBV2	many	CASSESGLNNEQFF	TGTGCCAGCAGTGAATCCGGACTTAACAATGAGCAGTTCTTC
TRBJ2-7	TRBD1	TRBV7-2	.	CARSFLVSGQGYEQYF	TGTGCCAGAAGCTTTTTGGTCTCAGGACAGGGCTACGAGCAGTACTTC
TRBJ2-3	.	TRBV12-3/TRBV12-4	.	CASSLSTASYEQYF	TGTGCCAGCAGTTTATCGACCGCGAGCTACGAGCAGTATTTT
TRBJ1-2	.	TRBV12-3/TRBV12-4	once	CASSLGVQWSYTF	TGTGCCAGCAGTTTAGGAGTCCAGTGGAGCTACACCTTC
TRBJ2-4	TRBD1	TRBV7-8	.	CASSWGTGGLNIQYF	TGTGCCAGCAGCTGGGGGACAGGGGGATTAAACATTCAGTACTTC
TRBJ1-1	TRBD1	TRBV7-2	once	CASSLQGVGTEAFF	TGTGCCAGCAGCTTACAGGGGGTAGGAACTGAAGCTTTCTTT
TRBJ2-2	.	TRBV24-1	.	CATRRTHTGELFF	TGTGCCACCAGACGGACCCACACCGGGGAGCTGTTTTTT
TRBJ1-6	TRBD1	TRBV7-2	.	CASSPKDRGYNEQYF	TGTGCCAGCAGCCCGAAGGACAGGGGCTACAATGAGCAGTACTTT
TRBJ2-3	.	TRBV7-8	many	CASSRTVLSTDTQYF	TGTGCCAGCAGCCGGACAGTCTTGAGCACAGATACGCAGTATTTT
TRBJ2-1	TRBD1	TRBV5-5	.	CASSSRTGDNEQFF	TGTGCCAGCAGCTCGAGGACAGGGGACAATGAGCAGTTCTTC
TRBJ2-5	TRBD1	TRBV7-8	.	CASSSPSTGGTRGTQYF	TGTGCCAGCAGCTCCCCCTCGACAGGGGGCACTCGAGGGACCCAGTACTTC
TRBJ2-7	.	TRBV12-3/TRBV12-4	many	CASSRTGTIYEQYF	TGTGCCAGCAGCCGAACCGGGACGATCTACGAGCAGTACTTC
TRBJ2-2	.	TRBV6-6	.	CASRIDRSNTGELFF	TGTGCCAGCAGAATCGACAGATCGAACACCGGGGAGCTGTTTTTT
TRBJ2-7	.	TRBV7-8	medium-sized	CASSFNNSPLHF	TGTGCCAGCAGCTTTAATAATTCACCCCTCCACTTC
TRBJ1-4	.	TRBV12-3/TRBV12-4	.	CASSFDGEKLFF	TGTGCCAGCAGTTTCGATGGGGAAAAACTGTTTTTT
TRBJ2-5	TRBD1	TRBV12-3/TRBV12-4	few	CASSLGQGQETQYF	TGTGCCAGCAGTTTAGGACAGGGGCAAGAGACCCAGTACTTC
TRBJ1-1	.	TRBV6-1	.	CASSDGRGGTEAFF	TGTGCCAGCAGTGACGGTCGCGGTGGGACTGAAGCTTTCTTT
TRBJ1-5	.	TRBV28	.	CASSWLRAQPSNQPQHF	TGTGCCAGCAGTTGGCTTAGGGCCCAGCCCAGCAATCAGCCCCAGCATTTT